A selection of T cell receptor beta chains follows, all from one sample in a study of spatial heterogeneity in lung cancer. TCRdb analysed the 5' RACE reads with MiXCR anew, one entry per CDR3 protein. Altogether about 100,000 distinct CDR3 sequences are present, around 4.8% being singletons, with the ten largest covering 21%. The material was lung tumor tissue, obtained at surgery. These receptors all come from a male donor with early-stage non-small cell lung cancer. Both conserved end residues are part of each CDR3. The D gene is left open where the match is weak. Clone size, where shown, is once, few, many, or a class for clones that have expanded.

J gene: TRBJ1-1; clone size: NA; D gene: NA; V gene: TRBV3-1; CDR3 DNA: TGTGCCAGCAGCCCTTACAGGGAGAACACTGAAGCTTTCTTT; CDR3 protein: CASSPYRENTEAFF
J gene: TRBJ2-2; clone size: NA; D gene: NA; V gene: TRBV30; CDR3 DNA: TGTGCCTGGATCATTCCTCGGGGAGGCTGGACCGGGGAGCTGTTTTTT; CDR3 protein: CAWIIPRGGWTGELFF
J gene: TRBJ1-1; clone size: many; D gene: TRBD1; V gene: TRBV4-1; CDR3 DNA: TGCGCCAGCAGCCAACGGACAGGGCTAAACACTGAAGCTTTCTTT; CDR3 protein: CASSQRTGLNTEAFF
J gene: TRBJ2-7; clone size: many; D gene: NA; V gene: TRBV6-5; CDR3 DNA: TGTGCCAGCAGTTACGAGGGGCATTTGGGGGAGCAGTACTTC; CDR3 protein: CASSYEGHLGEQYF
J gene: TRBJ2-1; clone size: many; D gene: NA; V gene: TRBV29-1; CDR3 DNA: TGCAGCGTTTACCCCTACAATGAGCAGTTCTTC; CDR3 protein: CSVYPYNEQFF
J gene: TRBJ2-3; clone size: NA; D gene: TRBD2; V gene: TRBV7-9; CDR3 DNA: TGTGCCAGCAGCTTAGGCAGTGCGGCGGGAGGGATCGATACGCAGTATTTT; CDR3 protein: CASSLGSAAGGIDTQYF
J gene: TRBJ2-3; clone size: many; D gene: TRBD2; V gene: TRBV5-1; CDR3 DNA: TGCGCCAGCAGCCCCGGGACTAGCGAATACACAGATACGCAGTATTTT; CDR3 protein: CASSPGTSEYTDTQYF
J gene: TRBJ1-1; clone size: NA; D gene: NA; V gene: TRBV7-9; CDR3 DNA: TGTGCCAGCAGCCCCGGTTGGCTCATGAACACTGAAGCTTTCTTT; CDR3 protein: CASSPGWLMNTEAFF
J gene: TRBJ2-3; clone size: few; D gene: NA; V gene: TRBV3-1; CDR3 DNA: TGTGCCAGCAGCCAAGGAACTGCCACAGATACGCAGTATTTT; CDR3 protein: CASSQGTATDTQYF
J gene: TRBJ1-5; clone size: NA; D gene: NA; V gene: TRBV6-6; CDR3 DNA: TGTGCCAGCCTAAACACAAAAAATCAGCCCCAGCATTTT; CDR3 protein: CASLNTKNQPQHF
J gene: TRBJ2-1; clone size: few; D gene: TRBD2; V gene: TRBV4-2; CDR3 DNA: TGTGCCAGCAGCCAAGAGGCTCTAGCGGGAGGGGGTGAGCAGTTCTTC; CDR3 protein: CASSQEALAGGGEQFF
J gene: TRBJ2-7; clone size: many; D gene: TRBD2; V gene: TRBV29-1; CDR3 DNA: TGCAGCGTTGACATGGGACTACCCAACGCCTACGAGCAGTACTTC; CDR3 protein: CSVDMGLPNAYEQYF
J gene: TRBJ2-3; clone size: many; D gene: NA; V gene: TRBV20-1; CDR3 DNA: TGCAGTGCCGGACGCCAGTACACAGATACGCAGTATTTT; CDR3 protein: CSAGRQYTDTQYF
J gene: TRBJ2-3; clone size: many; D gene: TRBD2; V gene: TRBV20-1; CDR3 DNA: TGCAGTGCCCCTCTAGCGGGAGAAGCTAGCACAGATACGCAGTATTTT; CDR3 protein: CSAPLAGEASTDTQYF
J gene: TRBJ2-1; clone size: many; D gene: NA; V gene: TRBV7-2; CDR3 DNA: TGTGCCAGCAGCTTAGCTAGCCGGTACAATGAGCAGTTCTTC; CDR3 protein: CASSLASRYNEQFF
J gene: TRBJ2-1; clone size: many; D gene: NA; V gene: TRBV5-1; CDR3 DNA: TGCGCCAGCAGCTTCTACGCGCACGAGCAGTTCTTC; CDR3 protein: CASSFYAHEQFF
J gene: TRBJ2-6; clone size: many; D gene: NA; V gene: TRBV27; CDR3 DNA: TGTGCCAGCAGTTTTTTCCCTGGGGCCAACGTCCTGACTTTC; CDR3 protein: CASSFFPGANVLTF
J gene: TRBJ2-3; clone size: many; D gene: NA; V gene: TRBV3-1; CDR3 DNA: TGTGCCAGCAGCCTCAGTCGCACAACAGATACGCAGTATTTT; CDR3 protein: CASSLSRTTDTQYF
J gene: TRBJ2-3; clone size: many; D gene: TRBD2; V gene: TRBV18; CDR3 DNA: TGTGCCAGCTCACCACCCTGGACTAGCGGAGGAGATACGCAGTATTTT; CDR3 protein: CASSPPWTSGGDTQYF
J gene: TRBJ1-4; clone size: many; D gene: TRBD1; V gene: TRBV3-1; CDR3 DNA: TGTGCCAGCAGCCCCGGACAGGGACTTAATGAAAAACTGTTTTTT; CDR3 protein: CASSPGQGLNEKLFF
J gene: TRBJ2-1; clone size: many; D gene: NA; V gene: TRBV10-3; CDR3 DNA: TGTGCCATCAGTGTTTCCGGGACCGAGGGAGATGAGCAGTTCTTC; CDR3 protein: CAISVSGTEGDEQFF
J gene: TRBJ1-3; clone size: many; D gene: NA; V gene: TRBV20-1; CDR3 DNA: TGCAGTGCTAGCGGCTCTGGAAACACCATATATTTT; CDR3 protein: CSASGSGNTIYF
J gene: TRBJ1-2; clone size: many; D gene: NA; V gene: TRBV27; CDR3 DNA: TGTGCCAGCAGTTTGGGGGGCGGCTATGGCTACACCTTC; CDR3 protein: CASSLGGGYGYTF
J gene: TRBJ2-5; clone size: many; D gene: NA; V gene: TRBV24-1; CDR3 DNA: TGTGCCACCAGTGGAGGAAGTCAAGAGACCCAGTACTTC; CDR3 protein: CATSGGSQETQYF
J gene: TRBJ1-1; clone size: many; D gene: NA; V gene: TRBV30; CDR3 DNA: TGTGCCTGGAGTGGAGGCTCGGCTTTCTTT; CDR3 protein: CAWSGGSAFF
J gene: TRBJ2-7; clone size: many; D gene: NA; V gene: TRBV6-1; CDR3 DNA: TGTGCCAGCAGTGAAGTGGTAGTTTCCTACGAGCAGTACTTC; CDR3 protein: CASSEVVVSYEQYF
J gene: TRBJ2-5; clone size: few; D gene: NA; V gene: TRBV28; CDR3 DNA: TGTGCCAGCAGTACGACGGTACAAGAGACCCAGTACTTC; CDR3 protein: CASSTTVQETQYF
J gene: TRBJ1-1; clone size: few; D gene: TRBD1; V gene: TRBV30; CDR3 DNA: TGTGCCATCCGACAGGGTAGAACTGAAGCTTTCTTT; CDR3 protein: CAIRQGRTEAFF
J gene: TRBJ2-3; clone size: many; D gene: NA; V gene: TRBV6-5; CDR3 DNA: TGTGCCAGCAGCCGCTGGGAAACAGATACGCAGTATTTT; CDR3 protein: CASSRWETDTQYF
J gene: TRBJ1-3; clone size: many; D gene: NA; V gene: TRBV20-1; CDR3 DNA: TGCAGTGCTACCAGTACAGGGGGAAACACCATATATTTT; CDR3 protein: CSATSTGGNTIYF
J gene: TRBJ2-1; clone size: few; D gene: TRBD2; V gene: TRBV10-3; CDR3 DNA: TGTGCCATCAGTCCTACTAGCGGGAGGGCCCAGTACAATGAGCAGTTCTTC; CDR3 protein: CAISPTSGRAQYNEQFF
J gene: TRBJ1-4; clone size: many; D gene: TRBD1; V gene: TRBV5-1; CDR3 DNA: TGCGCCAGCAGCCCGACAGGGATTAATGAAAAACTGTTTTTT; CDR3 protein: CASSPTGINEKLFF
J gene: TRBJ2-1; clone size: many; D gene: NA; V gene: TRBV9; CDR3 DNA: TGTGCCAGCAGCGCCCGTAGCGGGACAGGCTACAATGAGCAGTTCTTC; CDR3 protein: CASSARSGTGYNEQFF
J gene: TRBJ2-3; clone size: many; D gene: TRBD2; V gene: TRBV28; CDR3 DNA: TGTGCCAGCAGTTCCCCACTAGCGGGGGGCACAGATACGCAGTATTTT; CDR3 protein: CASSSPLAGGTDTQYF
J gene: TRBJ2-1; clone size: few; D gene: TRBD2; V gene: TRBV7-9; CDR3 DNA: TGTGCCAGCAGCTTAGCAGCGGGAGCAGGGAATGAGCAGTTCTTC; CDR3 protein: CASSLAAGAGNEQFF
J gene: TRBJ2-3; clone size: many; D gene: TRBD2; V gene: TRBV10-3; CDR3 DNA: TGTGCCATCAGGGGGACTAGCGGAACTAGCACAGATACGCAGTATTTT; CDR3 protein: CAIRGTSGTSTDTQYF
J gene: TRBJ2-1; clone size: few; D gene: NA; V gene: TRBV7-2; CDR3 DNA: TGTGCCAGCAGCTTAGGTCTACTCGCGCTCTTC; CDR3 protein: CASSLGLLALF
J gene: TRBJ1-4; clone size: many; D gene: NA; V gene: TRBV7-9; CDR3 DNA: TGTGCCAGCAGCTCCGAGGGGGGGACTAATGAAAAACTGTTTTTT; CDR3 protein: CASSSEGGTNEKLFF
J gene: TRBJ2-1; clone size: many; D gene: TRBD2; V gene: TRBV12-3/TRBV12-4; CDR3 DNA: TGTGCCAGCAGTTCCCCGGGGGCGGGAGGGCCCTACAATGAGCAGTTCTTC; CDR3 protein: CASSSPGAGGPYNEQFF
J gene: TRBJ2-1; clone size: few; D gene: NA; V gene: TRBV5-5; CDR3 DNA: TGTGCCAGCAGCCGCCCAGGGGAGGGTGAGCAGTTCTTC; CDR3 protein: CASSRPGEGEQFF
J gene: TRBJ2-4; clone size: many; D gene: NA; V gene: TRBV28; CDR3 DNA: TGTGCCAGCAGCCCCGTCTGGACACCATGGAAGTACTTC; CDR3 protein: CASSPVWTPWKYF
J gene: TRBJ1-4; clone size: few; D gene: TRBD1; V gene: TRBV20-1; CDR3 DNA: TGCAGTGCTAGAGATTGGGCAGGGGGGGAAAAACTGTTTTTT; CDR3 protein: CSARDWAGGEKLFF
J gene: TRBJ1-6; clone size: NA; D gene: NA; V gene: TRBV5-3; CDR3 DNA: TGTGCCAGAAGCTTTGAGACGGGAAATTCACCCCTCCACTTT; CDR3 protein: CARSFETGNSPLHF
J gene: TRBJ1-1; clone size: many; D gene: NA; V gene: TRBV6-5; CDR3 DNA: TGTGCCAGCAGTTACGGTGGGGGTATGGGGACTGAAGCTTTCTTT; CDR3 protein: CASSYGGGMGTEAFF
J gene: TRBJ2-4; clone size: many; D gene: NA; V gene: TRBV20-1; CDR3 DNA: TGCAGTGCCGCGGTCGGGGGGCCACTCGGAAACATTCAGTACTTC; CDR3 protein: CSAAVGGPLGNIQYF
J gene: TRBJ1-2; clone size: many; D gene: NA; V gene: TRBV28; CDR3 DNA: TGTGCCAGCAGTTGGATTAGCTATGGCTACACCTTC; CDR3 protein: CASSWISYGYTF
J gene: TRBJ2-1; clone size: many; D gene: NA; V gene: TRBV20-1; CDR3 DNA: TGCAGTGCTAAGTCGGGCGGGACGCGGAATGAGCAGTTCTTC; CDR3 protein: CSAKSGGTRNEQFF
J gene: TRBJ2-7; clone size: many; D gene: NA; V gene: TRBV28; CDR3 DNA: TGTGCCAGCAGTTTTACTCCTTTGGGGGTCCCCTACGAGCAGTACTTC; CDR3 protein: CASSFTPLGVPYEQYF
J gene: TRBJ2-3; clone size: many; D gene: TRBD2; V gene: TRBV2; CDR3 DNA: TGTGCCAGCAGTCGACTAGCGCAGCCAAATTTT; CDR3 protein: CASSRLAQPNF
J gene: TRBJ2-7; clone size: many; D gene: TRBD2; V gene: TRBV6-6; CDR3 DNA: TGTGCCAGCATGGCGGGAGCGTGGGAGCAGTACTTC; CDR3 protein: CASMAGAWEQYF
J gene: TRBJ2-5; clone size: many; D gene: TRBD1; V gene: TRBV29-1; CDR3 DNA: TGCAGCGTTGCTTCAGGGGGCTTGGAGACCCAGTACTTC; CDR3 protein: CSVASGGLETQYF
J gene: TRBJ2-5; clone size: many; D gene: NA; V gene: TRBV12-3/TRBV12-4; CDR3 DNA: TGTGCCAGCAGTCCGGGGCGTGGGATCCTTACCCCCAACCAAGAGACCCAGTACTTC; CDR3 protein: CASSPGRGILTPNQETQYF
J gene: TRBJ2-3; clone size: many; D gene: TRBD2; V gene: TRBV28; CDR3 DNA: TGTGCCAGTAAGGAGAAACGAGCGGGAGGTATAACAGATACGCAGTATTTT; CDR3 protein: CASKEKRAGGITDTQYF
J gene: TRBJ2-1; clone size: many; D gene: TRBD1; V gene: TRBV28; CDR3 DNA: TGTGCCAGCACCCGGACAGGGCCTCGGAATGAGCAGTTCTTC; CDR3 protein: CASTRTGPRNEQFF
J gene: TRBJ1-4; clone size: many; D gene: TRBD1; V gene: TRBV5-1; CDR3 DNA: TGCGCCAGCAGCCGACAGGGAACTAATGAAAAACTGTTTTTT; CDR3 protein: CASSRQGTNEKLFF
J gene: TRBJ1-4; clone size: few; D gene: NA; V gene: TRBV28; CDR3 DNA: TGTGCCAGCAGTTTTTTTGGGGGCAATGAAAAACTGTTTTTT; CDR3 protein: CASSFFGGNEKLFF
J gene: TRBJ2-3; clone size: many; D gene: NA; V gene: TRBV7-2; CDR3 DNA: TGTGCCAGCAGCCCACTTTATTGGTCCACAGATACGCAGTATTTT; CDR3 protein: CASSPLYWSTDTQYF
J gene: TRBJ1-5; clone size: NA; D gene: NA; V gene: TRBV5-1; CDR3 DNA: TGCGCCAGCAGCTTCTCAGGGAATCAGCCCCAGCATTTT; CDR3 protein: CASSFSGNQPQHF
J gene: TRBJ1-5; clone size: many; D gene: NA; V gene: TRBV28; CDR3 DNA: TGTGCCAGCAGCCTCCGGGACGCTTATAGCAATCAGCCCCAGCATTTT; CDR3 protein: CASSLRDAYSNQPQHF